This T cell receptor (beta chain) was recorded in a study of T cell responses to AZD1222 COVID-19 vaccine. The CDR3 has 13 amino acids. Germline V gene sequence: CDR1 MGHDK, CDR2 SYGVNS. Trimming took 8 bases from V and 7 from J; bases not matched to a gene: 6. As concerns this clone: Its specificity is not known.

Study-level results: Donors were mostly white British, more females; clonal diversity possibly underestimated. Reportedly, nearly half the spike-specific TCRs target unmutated variant regions. Distributed over spike, vaccine-associated CD4 TCRs predominated at 160-218 and 743-854.

Libraries were prepared by immunoSEQ multiplex PCR; TCRdb keeps only in-frame clonotypes and omits some of them. The sample has 150,000 to 170,000 clones, 86% seen once. The chain employs TRBV25-1 and TRBJ2-2, with 8 positions matching TRBD1. The origin of this receptor is an adult in good health. The sample in question was peripheral blood, obtained on day 0 of MenACWY control vaccination. This CDR3 is CASARQGNGELFF. The CDR3 nucleotides are TGTGCCAGCGCACGACAGGGGAACGGGGAGCTGTTTTTT.